This passage covers 7 T cell receptor beta chains from one sample sequenced in a study of CD8+ T cells in alopecia areata. RNA was isolated and reverse transcribed to cDNA, the sequencing template. Libraries were prepared by immunoSEQ multiplex PCR; TCRdb keeps only in-frame clonotypes and omits some of them. The repertoire has 200,000 to 300,000 clones, none seen only once; the ten largest take more than 0.95%. Markers including CD4, CD8alpha, NKG2D and NKG2ACE guided sorting of pooled cutaneous lymph node cells. The source material was CD4+ T cells sorted from a lymph node. These receptors all come from a C3H/HeJ mouse with alopecia areata. The mice in this strain carry MHC haplotype H2-k.

Comment on this clone: The germline and genes are mouse ones. From the germline J gene comes the end of the CDR3, since the read stops 4 residues before it. The sample holds other DNA sequences that translate to the same CDR3. The rearrangement links TRBV5 to TRBJ2-5; 7 nucleotides agree with TRBD2. Germline V lookup: CDR1 LGHNA, CDR2 YNLKQL (reference sequence). Trimming at V came to 5 bases and at J to 2 bases, leaving 1 base not matched to a gene. This CDR3 comprises 13 residues. This CDR3 reads CASSRLGQDTQYF. The DNA read from the CDR3 is TGTGCCAGCAGCAGACTGGGCCAAGAC.

This clone showed up just a few times. The germline and genes are mouse ones. The sequence runs out 4 residues before the end of the CDR3; the remainder is reconstructed from the germline J gene. This specimen includes other DNA sequences encoding the same CDR3. The rearrangement joins TRBV13-1 to TRBJ2-5; 9 nucleotides agree with TRBD2. The CDR3 is 14 amino acids. Germline assignment: CDR1 NSHNY and CDR2 SYGAGN. CDR3 loop: CASSDAGTGDTQYF. The sequenced part of the CDR3 DNA is TGTGCCAGCAGTGATGCCGGGACTGGGGAC.

This clone came up a few times. Gene names denote mouse genes. The sequence runs out 4 residues before the end of the CDR3; the remainder is reconstructed from the germline J gene. The V and J genes are TRBV13-1 and TRBJ2-1, with D tentatively TRBD1 (6 bases). Trimming left V 0 bases short and J 5 bases short, with 9 bases between. The CDR3 length is 14 residues. From germline, CDR1 is NSHNY and CDR2 SYGAGN. CDR3 DNA (partial): TGTGCCAGCAGTGATGCGGCAGGGGATGCT. Its translation is CASSDAAGDA. The full CDR3 is CASSDAAGDAEQFF.

Worth noting for this clone: Gene names refer to mouse genes. The read finishes 4 residues shy of the CDR3 end, and the germline J gene is used to complete it. V is TRBV29 and J is TRBJ1-2, with 10 bases lining up with TRBD1. The CDR3 is 15 residues long. Germline V lookup: CDR1 MSHET, CDR2 SYDVDS. The V gene end was trimmed by 4 bases and the J gene end by 3 bases; junction bases not matched to a gene: 5. The part of the CDR3 DNA that was read is TGTGCTAGCAGTTCCCGACAGGGGGCATACTCC. As protein: CASSSRQGAYS. The CDR3 reads in full as CASSSRQGAYSDYTF.

A few counts support this clone. Gene names denote mouse genes. The CDR3 end is not reached by the read, which stops 4 residues before it; the germline J gene fills it in. The chain joins TRBV19 to TRBJ1-1, with D possibly being TRBD1 (5 bases). Per germline, CDR1 FNHDT and CDR2 SITEND (reference sequence). Trimming stripped 2 bases from V and 4 bases from J, with 9 bases between. The CDR3 is 13 residues long. CDR3: CASSIQQATEVFF. CDR3 DNA (partial): TGTGCCAGCAGTATTCAACAGGCCACA.

Turning to this clone: The gene names given are mouse names. The read comes to an end 4 residues before the CDR3 does, leaving the germline J gene to fill in the end. The gene calls are TRBV19 and TRBJ1-1; 10 bases are shared with TRBD1. The CDR3 contains 15 residues. With 5 bases clipped from V and 4 bases from J, the junction kept 8 bases outside the gene matches. CDR1 is FNHDT and CDR2 is SITEND in the germline V gene (reference sequence). The part of the CDR3 DNA that was read is TGTGCCAGCAGACCGGGACAGGGGAGAGGCACA. The encoded protein is CASRPGQGRGT. From start to end, the CDR3 is CASRPGQGRGTEVFF. Supplemented by reference TRBV19 and TRBJ1-1, the full variable domain reads GGIITQTPKFLIGQEGQKLTLKCQQNFNHDTMYWYRQDSGKGLRLIYYSITENDLQKGDLSEGYDASREKKSSFSLTVTSAQKNEMAVFLCASRPGQGRGTEVFFGKGTRLTVV.

This clone appeared a few times. Mouse names are used for the genes. With the read ending 4 residues before the CDR3 end, the germline J gene is used to fill in that end. The chain carries TRBV19 and TRBJ2-3; 8 positions agree with TRBD1. The length of the CDR3 is 15 residues. The germline CDR1 and CDR2 sequences are FNHDT and SITEND (reference sequence). After removal of 6 bases from V and 1 base from J, the junction contained 7 bases not matched to a gene. CDR3 DNA (partial): TGTGCCAGCAACCAGGGGGCAAGGGGTGCAGAA. It is translated as CASNQGARGAE. The CDR3, in full, reads CASNQGARGAETLYF.